A single sample is the source of the 12 T cell receptor beta chains below, sequenced in a study of CD8+CD57+ T cells in acquired aplastic anemia. CDR3 and TCR beta VDJ profiling relied on a genomic DNA template. In TCRdb, the reads were re-called with MiXCR into one record per CDR3 protein. In the table there are approximately 220,000 distinct CDR3 sequences, around 43% of which are singletons. All sequencing subjects had displayed CD8+CD57+ cell expansion on flow cytometry. The sequenced sample was sorted CD4+, CD8+, or CD8+CD57+ T cells (not recorded which) from PBMCs. The receptors derive from a human donor with aplastic anemia.

This chain connects TRBV7-9 to TRBJ1-2; D remains unclear. There are 11 residues in the CDR3. V dropped 5 bases and J dropped 4 bases, with 5 bases sitting between them. CDR1 and CDR2 from the germline V gene are SEHNR and FQNEAQ (reference sequence). The CDR3 DNA is TGTGCCAGCAGCCCGAGCTATGGCTACACCTTC. Protein product: CASSPSYGYTF.

Comments on this clonotype: A single base separates this from a much larger clone, so it may be a read error. The final CDR3 position lacks the conserved phenylalanine or tryptophan, pointing to a likely read error. V gene TRBV3-1 combines with J gene TRBJ2-7, with D possibly TRBD1 on 6 matching bases. Germline V gene lookup returns CDR1 LGHDT and CDR2 YNNKEL (reference sequence). The CDR3 runs to 13 residues. Trimming took off 0 bases at V and 9 bases at J, with 12 bases between the two ends. CDR3 loop: CASSQDRGLWQYS. The DNA of the CDR3 is TGTGCCAGCAGCCAAGACAGGGGTTTATGGCAGTACTCC.

This clonotype was seen only a few times. The CDR3 nucleotides are TGTGCCAGCAGCCAAGGCGTGGTGGCGGGAGGAAATGAGCAGTTCTTC. It is translated as CASSQGVVAGGNEQFF. The chain couples TRBV3-1 to TRBJ2-1; 8 bases are a match to TRBD2. This CDR3 is 16 amino acids long. Germline V lookup: CDR1 LGHDT, CDR2 YNNKEL (reference sequence). Trimming at V came to 1 base and at J to 7 bases, leaving 9 bases not matched to a gene.

This clonotype came up many times. The gene calls are TRBV20-1 and TRBJ2-7; the match to TRBD2 covers 10 bases. The CDR3 consists of 15 residues. Losses at the gene ends were 0 bases for V and 4 bases for J; bases not matched to a gene: 6. Per the germline V gene, CDR1 is DFQATT and CDR2 is SNEGSKA (reference sequence). CDR3 DNA: TGCAGTGCTAGAGACTTTAGCGGGAGGTTTTACGAGCAGTACTTC. This codes for CSARDFSGRFYEQYF.

V usage is TRBV2 and J usage is TRBJ2-7, with 12 bases that match TRBD2. The J segment lost 3 bases and the V segment lost 5 bases, leaving 11 bases of the junction unmatched. This CDR3 has 17 amino acids. CDR1 is SNHLY, CDR2 FYNNEI, per germline. The CDR3 sequence is CASSSPTLAGGCYEQYF. The CDR3 nucleotides read TGTGCCAGCAGTTCTCCTACCCTAGCGGGGGGGTGCTACGAGCAGTACTTC.

This clonotype showed up many times. J is TRBJ2-6 and V is TRBV7-9, with D tentatively TRBD1 or TRBD2 (6 bases each). This CDR3 region has 17 residues. Germline CDR1 reads SEHNR; CDR2 reads FQNEAQ (reference sequence). V lost 5 bases and J lost 0, with 14 bases in between. In DNA, the CDR3 is TGTGCCAGCAGCAGTAACGGAGGGGGCTCTGGGGCCAACGTCCTGACTTTC. It codes for CASSSNGGGSGANVLTF.

The J gene is TRBJ2-5, the V gene TRBV15; tentative D call: TRBD2 (6 bases). Germline V gene data show CDR1 as LNHNV and CDR2 as YYDKDF (reference sequence). The length of the CDR3 is 15 residues. Trimming pared 0 bases from V and 5 bases from J, leaving 13 bases between. The CDR3 region is CATSRDMREAETQYF. The CDR3 nucleotides are TGTGCCACCAGCAGAGATATGAGGGAGGCGGAGACCCAGTACTTC.

This rearrangement joins TRBV29-1 to TRBJ1-5; 10 bases fit TRBD1. V gave up 4 bases and J gave up 9 bases; unmatched junction bases: 6. This CDR3 contains 13 residues. Germline CDR1 and CDR2: SQVTM and ANQGSEA. CDR3 residues: CSVGDRGEGPQHF. In nucleotides, the CDR3 is TGCAGCGTTGGGGACAGGGGAGAGGGGCCCCAGCATTTT.

The chain joins TRBV4-2 to TRBJ2-7, with D maybe TRBD2 (6 bases). There are 13 residues in the CDR3. Trimming took 1 base from V and 7 from J, leaving 11 bases between them. CDR1 is LGHNA, CDR2 YNFKEQ, per germline. CDR3 sequence reads: CASSQGGGGEQYF. CDR3 sequence (DNA): TGTGCCAGCAGCCAAGGCGGAGGAGGGGAGCAGTACTTC.

V and J are TRBV20-1 and TRBJ2-7; TRBD2 agrees at 9 bases. CDR3 length: 14 residues. Germline CDR1 reads DFQATT; CDR2 reads SNEGSKA (reference sequence). The trim removed 3 bases at V and 4 bases at J, leaving 7 bases unmatched. The CDR3 reads CSASFVAGEYEQYF. CDR3 in DNA: TGCAGTGCTAGTTTTGTAGCGGGGGAGTACGAGCAGTACTTC.

This clonotype was counted ten times or more. V gene TRBV6-5 combines with J gene TRBJ2-3; D call uncertain. Trimming stripped 6 bases from V and 4 bases from J, with 11 bases between. CDR3 size: 13 residues. In germline, CDR1 is MNHEY, CDR2 SVGAGI. CDR3 region: CASSPYSADTQYF. In DNA, the CDR3 is TGTGCCAGCAGCCCTTATTCCGCAGATACGCAGTATTTT.

This clonotype was picked up many times. The chain uses TRBV7-9 and TRBJ1-1; D ambiguous. This CDR3 has 13 residues. The V end lost 6 bases, the J end lost 1 base, and 9 bases lay between the germline ends. From germline, CDR1 is SEHNR and CDR2 FQNEAQ (reference sequence). The CDR3: CASSAVSNTEAFF. The CDR3 region has the DNA TGTGCCAGCAGTGCTGTTTCGAACACTGAAGCTTTCTTT. Looking up the rest from reference TRBV7-9 and TRBJ1-1 gives the full variable domain: DTGVSQNPRHKITKRGQNVTFRCDPISEHNRLYWYRQTLGQGPEFLTYFQNEAQLEKSRLLSDRFSAERPKGSFSTLEIQRTEQGDSAMYLCASSAVSNTEAFFGQGTRLTVV.